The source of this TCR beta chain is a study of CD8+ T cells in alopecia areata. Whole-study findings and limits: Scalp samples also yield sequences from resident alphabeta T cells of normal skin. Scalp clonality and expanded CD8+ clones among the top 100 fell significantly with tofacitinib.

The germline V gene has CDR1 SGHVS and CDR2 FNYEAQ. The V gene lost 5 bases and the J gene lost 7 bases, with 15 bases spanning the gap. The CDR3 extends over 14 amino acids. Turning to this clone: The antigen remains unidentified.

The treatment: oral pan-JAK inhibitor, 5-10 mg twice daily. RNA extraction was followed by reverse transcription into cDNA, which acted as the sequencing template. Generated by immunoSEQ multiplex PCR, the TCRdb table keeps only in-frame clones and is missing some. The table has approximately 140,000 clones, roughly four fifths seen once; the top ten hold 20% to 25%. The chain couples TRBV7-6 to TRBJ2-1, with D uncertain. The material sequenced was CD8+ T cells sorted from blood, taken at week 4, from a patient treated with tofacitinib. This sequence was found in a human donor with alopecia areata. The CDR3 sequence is CASSPLLGWNEQFF. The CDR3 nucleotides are TGTGCCAGCAGCCCCCTTTTGGGGTGGAATGAGCAGTTCTTC. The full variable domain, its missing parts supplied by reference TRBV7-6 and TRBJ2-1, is GAGVSQSPRYKVTKRGQDVALRCDPISGHVSLYWYRQALGQGPEFLTYFNYEAQQDKSGLPNDRFSAERPEGSISTLTIQRTEQRDSAMYRCASSPLLGWNEQFFGPGTRLTVL.